This TCR beta chain originates from a study of cytomegalovirus exposure and HLA in healthy donors. Study results and caveats: A later analysis showed TCR association rates differing by HLA locus, peaking at DRB1 and lowest at HLA-C.

The PCR made use of 60 Vbeta and 13 Jbeta primers. The method was immunoSEQ multiplex PCR; TCRdb's version includes in-frame clones alone and lacks a portion of them. The table lists 100,000 to 120,000 clones, about 80% of them singletons. Trimming left V 3 bases short and J 5 bases short, with 10 bases between. Germline V gives CDR1 LNHNV, CDR2 YYDKDF (reference sequence). CDR3 length equals 13 residues. Regarding this clone: The target antigen is unknown.

The sequencing input was PBMCs. This chain uses TRBV15 with TRBJ2-5; D may be TRBD1 (6 bases). This clonotype was sampled from a man under 40 in good health and CMV-seronegative. The CDR3 sequence is CATSSRGRETQYF. CDR3 bases: TGTGCCACCAGCAGCAGGGGCAGGGAGACCCAGTACTTC.